Following are 16 T cell receptor beta chains from one sample sequenced in a study of blood T cell repertoires in COVID-19 (dated by TCRdb to about 2020). The library was made by the immunoSEQ multiplex PCR assay. TCRdb stores this immuneACCESS table with in-frame sequences only. Part of the clones is absent; in the studies checked, under half of the shortfall reflects unresolved V genes, and no reason is known for the rest. This sample gives roughly 150,000 clones in total; more than 80% of them show up just once. Of the sample, approximately 2.9% falls within the top ten clones. Sequences were obtained from peripheral blood. These receptors were taken from a man in his fifties or sixties with acute or convalescent COVID-19.

This chain connects TRBV11-2 to TRBJ1-2; 11 nucleotides line up with TRBD1. The germline gives CDR1 SGHAT, CDR2 FQNNGV. The CDR3 has 17 residues. Trimming at V came to 1 base and at J to 8 bases, leaving 12 bases not matched to a gene. CDR3 in DNA: TGTGCCAGCAGCTTAGTCCTTAATATTAGGACAGGGGGCGGCTACACCTTC. Protein: CASSLVLNIRTGGGYTF.

The V and J genes are TRBV7-3 and TRBJ2-3, with 7 bases identical to TRBD1. The CDR3 contains 14 residues. J gave up 2 bases and V 3 bases, and 2 bases lay outside the gene matches. The germline V gene has CDR1 SGHTA and CDR2 FQGTGA. The CDR3 sequence is CASSFGQATDTQYF. The CDR3 DNA is TGTGCCAGCAGCTTTGGACAGGCCACAGATACGCAGTATTTT.

The rearrangement uses TRBV11-3 and TRBJ2-2, with a tentative D call TRBD1 (5 bases). Germline CDR1 SGHNT, CDR2 YENEEA. V lost 5 bases to trimming and J lost 1 base, with 20 bases between them. The CDR3 covers 18 residues. For the CDR3, the DNA is TGTGCCAGCAGCCAGGGCCGGGTTGGCAGATTGAACACCGGGGAGCTGTTTTTT. Protein: CASSQGRVGRLNTGELFF.

This chain links TRBV6-5 with TRBJ1-4; D is perhaps TRBD1 (5 bases). This CDR3 has 16 residues. The germline gives CDR1 MNHEY, CDR2 SVGAGI. The V gene lost 2 bases and the J gene lost 4 bases, with 14 bases spanning the gap. Here the CDR3 reads CASSYVVGGLNEKLFF. The CDR3 DNA reads TGTGCCAGCAGTTACGTCGTGGGGGGACTTAATGAAAAACTGTTTTTT.

This clone was picked up one time. This chain uses TRBV5-1 with TRBJ1-1; TRBD1 matches at 10 bases. Trimming took 4 bases from V and 4 from J; bases not matched to a gene: 4. The germline V gene encodes CDR1 SGHRS and CDR2 YFSETQ. The length of the CDR3 is 14 residues. CDR3 DNA: TGCGCCAGCAGCGGCGGGACAGGGGTCACTGAAGCTTTCTTT. It is translated as CASSGGTGVTEAFF.

The J gene is TRBJ2-5, the V gene TRBV7-2; TRBD1 aligns across 11 bases. Near its end, the DNA agrees better with TRBJ2-7, so the J call may be wrong. Germline V CDR1 and CDR2: SGHTA, FQGNSA. The CDR3 has 14 residues. CDR3 amino acids: CASSFWDRGYEQYF. CDR3 DNA: TGTGCCAGCAGCTTTTGGGACAGGGGGTACGAGCAGTACTTC.

The chain couples TRBV6-6 to TRBJ2-7, with TRBD1 as a possible D gene (6 bases). The V end was cut by 2 bases, the J end by 4 bases, with 12 bases between. CDR1 is MNHNY, CDR2 SVGAGI, per germline (reference sequence). This CDR3 is 14 amino acids long. The CDR3 DNA follows: TGTGCCAGCAGTTACGTCGGGCAGGGGTACGAGCAGTACTTC. Its protein is CASSYVGQGYEQYF.

The chain recombines TRBV4-1 with TRBJ2-6; 8 nucleotides match TRBD1. The CDR3 is made up of 18 amino acids. The junction had 6 bases not matched to a gene; V was cut back by 1 base and J by 1 base. Germline CDR1 reads MGHRA; CDR2 reads YSYEKL. Here the CDR3 reads CASSQVDRGRSGANVLTF. As DNA, the CDR3 is TGCGCCAGCAGCCAAGTAGACAGGGGCAGGTCTGGGGCCAACGTCCTGACTTTC.

The J gene is TRBJ1-5, the V gene TRBV7-8; D gene ambiguous. The CDR3 contains 13 residues. Trimming took 3 bases from V and 2 from J, leaving 5 bases between them. Germline V gives CDR1 SGHVS, CDR2 FQNEAQ. CDR3 DNA: TGTGCCAGCAGCTTCAATGGCAATCAGCCCCAGCATTTT. It codes for CASSFNGNQPQHF.

The V call is TRBV7-2, the J call TRBJ2-3; 8 bases line up with TRBD1. V dropped 6 bases and J dropped 0; count of bases not matched to a gene: 5. The CDR3 has 15 residues. The germline gives CDR1 SGHTA, CDR2 FQGNSA. The CDR3 sequence: CASRFRDRSTDTQYF. The CDR3 DNA sequence: TGTGCCAGCAGGTTCCGGGACAGGAGCACAGATACGCAGTATTTT.

This clone occurred once. The rearrangement joins TRBV29-1 to TRBJ1-4, with unresolved D. Germline CDR1 reads SQVTM; CDR2 reads ANQGSEA. CDR3 length: 14 amino acids. The germline V and J ends were trimmed by 5 bases and 5 bases, with 15 bases remaining between them. This CDR3 is CSVSLTIGNEKLFF. CDR3 in DNA: TGCAGCGTTTCACTAACGATTGGAAATGAAAAACTGTTTTTT.

The rearrangement links TRBV5-5 to TRBJ2-2; 10 bases map to TRBD2. Germline-derived CDR1 and CDR2 are SGHKS and YYEKEE (reference sequence). The CDR3 has 18 amino acids. V lost 4 bases, J lost 0 bases, and 9 bases stayed unmatched. CDR3 nucleotide sequence: TGTGCCAGCAGCCAAGGGACTAGCGCGTTCGCGAACACCGGGGAGCTGTTTTTT. Amino acid sequence: CASSQGTSAFANTGELFF.

This sequence joins TRBV6-6 and TRBJ1-2, with 7 bases matching TRBD1. The ends lost 10 bases at V and 3 bases at J; junction bases unmatched: 2. The CDR3 consists of 11 residues. The germline gives CDR1 MNHNY, CDR2 SVGAGI (reference sequence). The CDR3 reads CATTGDYGYTF. CDR3 nucleotide sequence: TGTGCCACCACAGGGGACTATGGCTACACCTTC.

The chain joins TRBV12-5 to TRBJ1-2; a weak D match, TRBD1 (5 bases). Germline lookup yields CDR1 LGHNT and CDR2 FRNRAP. V was clipped by 4 bases and J by 10 bases, with 16 bases between them. The CDR3 has 13 amino acids. The chain's CDR3 is CASGSGVRGTYTF. CDR3 nucleotide sequence: TGTGCTAGTGGTTCGGGGGTTCGAGGAACCTACACCTTC.

With regard to this clone: Distinct nucleotide sequences in the sample also encode this CDR3. This sequence joins TRBV5-1 and TRBJ1-2, with 7 bases fitting TRBD1. The J segment lost 6 bases and the V segment lost 3 bases, leaving 2 bases of the junction unmatched. The CDR3 is 12 residues long. Germline lookup yields CDR1 SGHRS and CDR2 YFSETQ. CDR3 sequence (DNA): TGCGCCAGCAGCTCAGGGACAGATGGCTACACCTTC. As protein: CASSSGTDGYTF.

This chain uses TRBV2 with TRBJ1-5; possibly TRBD1 for D (6 bases). V was clipped by 6 bases and J by 4 bases, with 10 bases between them. The CDR3 spans 13 residues. CDR1 SNHLY and CDR2 FYNNEI come from the germline V gene. CDR3 DNA: TGTGCCAGCAGCAGGGGCCTTAATCAGCCCCAGCATTTT. This encodes CASSRGLNQPQHF.